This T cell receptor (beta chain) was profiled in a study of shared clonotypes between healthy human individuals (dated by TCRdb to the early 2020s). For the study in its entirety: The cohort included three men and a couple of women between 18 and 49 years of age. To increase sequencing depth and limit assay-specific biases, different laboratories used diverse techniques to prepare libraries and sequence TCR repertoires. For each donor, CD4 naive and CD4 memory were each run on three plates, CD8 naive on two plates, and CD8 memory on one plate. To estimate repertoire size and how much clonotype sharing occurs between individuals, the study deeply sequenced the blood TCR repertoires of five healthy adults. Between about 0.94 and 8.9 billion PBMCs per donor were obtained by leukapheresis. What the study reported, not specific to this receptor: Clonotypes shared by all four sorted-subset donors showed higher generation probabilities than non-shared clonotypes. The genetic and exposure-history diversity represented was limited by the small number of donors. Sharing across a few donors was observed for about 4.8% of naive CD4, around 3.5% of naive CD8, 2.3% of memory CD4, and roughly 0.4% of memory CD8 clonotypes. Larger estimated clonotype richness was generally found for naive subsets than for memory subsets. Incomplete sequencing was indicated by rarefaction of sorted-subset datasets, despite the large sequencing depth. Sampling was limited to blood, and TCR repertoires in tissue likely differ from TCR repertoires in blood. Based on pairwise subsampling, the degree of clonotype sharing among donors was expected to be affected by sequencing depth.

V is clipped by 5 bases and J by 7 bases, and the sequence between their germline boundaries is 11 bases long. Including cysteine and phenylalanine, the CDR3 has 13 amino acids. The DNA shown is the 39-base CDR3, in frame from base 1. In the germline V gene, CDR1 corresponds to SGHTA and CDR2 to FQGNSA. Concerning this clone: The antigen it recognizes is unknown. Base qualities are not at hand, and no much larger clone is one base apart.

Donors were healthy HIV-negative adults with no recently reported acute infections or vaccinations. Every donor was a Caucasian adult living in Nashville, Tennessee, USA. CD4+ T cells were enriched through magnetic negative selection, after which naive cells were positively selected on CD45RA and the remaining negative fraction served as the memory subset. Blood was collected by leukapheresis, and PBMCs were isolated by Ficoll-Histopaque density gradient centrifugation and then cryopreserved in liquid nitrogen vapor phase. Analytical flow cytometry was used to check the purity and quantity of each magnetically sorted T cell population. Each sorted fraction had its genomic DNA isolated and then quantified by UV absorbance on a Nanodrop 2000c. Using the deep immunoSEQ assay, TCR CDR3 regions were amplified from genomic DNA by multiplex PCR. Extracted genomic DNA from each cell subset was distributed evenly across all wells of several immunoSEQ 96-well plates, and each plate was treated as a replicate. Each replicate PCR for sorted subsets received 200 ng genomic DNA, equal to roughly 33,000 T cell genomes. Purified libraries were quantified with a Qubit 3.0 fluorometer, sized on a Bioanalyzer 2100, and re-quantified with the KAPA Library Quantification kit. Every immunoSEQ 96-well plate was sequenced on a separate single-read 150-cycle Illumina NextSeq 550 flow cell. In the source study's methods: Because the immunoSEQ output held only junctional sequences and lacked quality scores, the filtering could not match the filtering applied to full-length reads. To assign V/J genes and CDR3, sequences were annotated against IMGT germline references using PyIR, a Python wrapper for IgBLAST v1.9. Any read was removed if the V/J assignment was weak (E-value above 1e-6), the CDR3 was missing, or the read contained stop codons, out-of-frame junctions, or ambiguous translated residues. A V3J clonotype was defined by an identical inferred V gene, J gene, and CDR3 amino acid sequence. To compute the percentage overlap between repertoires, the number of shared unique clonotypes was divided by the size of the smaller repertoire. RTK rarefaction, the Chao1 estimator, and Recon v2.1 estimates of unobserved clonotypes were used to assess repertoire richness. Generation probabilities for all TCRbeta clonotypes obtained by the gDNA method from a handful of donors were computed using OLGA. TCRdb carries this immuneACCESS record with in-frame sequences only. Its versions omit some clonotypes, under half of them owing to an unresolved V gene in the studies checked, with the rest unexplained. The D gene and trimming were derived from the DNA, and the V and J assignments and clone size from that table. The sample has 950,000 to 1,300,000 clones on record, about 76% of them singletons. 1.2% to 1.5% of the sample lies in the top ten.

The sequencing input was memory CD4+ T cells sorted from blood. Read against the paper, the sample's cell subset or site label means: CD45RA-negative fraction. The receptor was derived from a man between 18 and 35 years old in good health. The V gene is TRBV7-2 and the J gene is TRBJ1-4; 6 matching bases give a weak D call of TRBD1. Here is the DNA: TGTGCCAGCAGCCTCGGACAGAGTGAAAAACTGTTTTTT. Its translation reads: CASSLGQSEKLFF.